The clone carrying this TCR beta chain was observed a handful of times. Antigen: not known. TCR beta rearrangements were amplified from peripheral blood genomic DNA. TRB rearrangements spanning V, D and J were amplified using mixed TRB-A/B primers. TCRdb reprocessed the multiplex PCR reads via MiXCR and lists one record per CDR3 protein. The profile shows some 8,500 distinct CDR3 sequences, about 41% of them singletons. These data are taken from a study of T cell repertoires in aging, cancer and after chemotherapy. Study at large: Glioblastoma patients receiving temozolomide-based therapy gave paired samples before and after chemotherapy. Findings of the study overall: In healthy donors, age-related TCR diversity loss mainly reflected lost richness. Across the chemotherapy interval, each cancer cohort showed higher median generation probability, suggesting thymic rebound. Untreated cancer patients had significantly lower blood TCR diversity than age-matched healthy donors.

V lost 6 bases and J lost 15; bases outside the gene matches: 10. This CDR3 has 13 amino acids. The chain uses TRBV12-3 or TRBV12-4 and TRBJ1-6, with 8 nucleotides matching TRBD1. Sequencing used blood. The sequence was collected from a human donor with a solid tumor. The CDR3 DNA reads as TGTGCCAGCAGCCCGGGACAGGACTACTACCTCCACTTT. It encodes CASSPGQDYYLHF.